A selection of T cell receptor beta chains follows, all from one sample in a study of T cell responses to AZD1222 COVID-19 vaccine. Sequencing used immunoSEQ multiplex PCR; TCRdb keeps in-frame clones, though not all of them. This sample has some 81,000 clones, with around 90% found just once. The material sequenced was peripheral blood, taken 28 days after the second AZD1222 dose. The receptors here all came from an adult who received the AZD1222 COVID-19 vaccine. The conserved cysteine and the conserved F or W are not part of the CDR3 here. Each record gives: J gene, V gene, CDR3 protein.

j_call: TRBJ1-5
v_call: TRBV9
cdr3_aa: ASSEGTGGHQPQH

j_call: TRBJ2-1
v_call: TRBV7-2
cdr3_aa: ASSTYQHTGEQF

j_call: TRBJ1-2
v_call: TRBV18
cdr3_aa: ASSPVITVGHNYGYT

j_call: TRBJ2-5
v_call: TRBV28
cdr3_aa: ASTTDRASETQY

j_call: TRBJ1-3
v_call: TRBV2
cdr3_aa: ASSDITGGNTIY

j_call: TRBJ2-1
v_call: TRBV3-1/TRBV3-2
cdr3_aa: ASSPQTGFVTEQF

j_call: TRBJ2-1
v_call: TRBV6-5
cdr3_aa: ASGGTLGNEQF

j_call: TRBJ1-2
v_call: TRBV11-2
cdr3_aa: ASSATGGTGGGYT

j_call: TRBJ1-2
v_call: TRBV24-1
cdr3_aa: ATRPTGTGGYT

j_call: TRBJ2-7
v_call: TRBV9
cdr3_aa: ASSVGVGYPYEQY

j_call: TRBJ1-4
v_call: TRBV19
cdr3_aa: ASSTRGINEKLF

j_call: TRBJ1-5
v_call: TRBV10-3
cdr3_aa: AISESGTALNQPQH

j_call: TRBJ2-7
v_call: TRBV5-8
cdr3_aa: ASSLRDRGLRQY

j_call: TRBJ2-2
v_call: TRBV11-3
cdr3_aa: ASSLDARGPGELF

j_call: TRBJ2-1
v_call: TRBV6-1
cdr3_aa: ASSEGVGLAYNEQF

j_call: TRBJ1-3
v_call: TRBV27
cdr3_aa: ASKRQGADGNTIY

j_call: TRBJ1-1
v_call: TRBV5-1
cdr3_aa: ASSSGGVENTEAF

j_call: TRBJ1-1
v_call: TRBV7-9
cdr3_aa: ASSLAVRGNTEAF

j_call: TRBJ2-1
v_call: TRBV5-1
cdr3_aa: ASAILPGNSYNEQF

j_call: TRBJ1-2
v_call: TRBV23-1
cdr3_aa: ASSQDGTGSGYT

j_call: TRBJ1-2
v_call: TRBV27
cdr3_aa: ASSSNRAGGYT

j_call: TRBJ2-2
v_call: TRBV11-2
cdr3_aa: ASSLVWQTTGELF

j_call: TRBJ1-6
v_call: TRBV19
cdr3_aa: ASSQTPTGAGDSPLH

j_call: TRBJ1-6
v_call: TRBV28
cdr3_aa: ASSSGQPYNSPLH

j_call: TRBJ2-3
v_call: TRBV6-4
cdr3_aa: ASSPRVGGTDTQY

j_call: TRBJ2-3
v_call: TRBV5-1
cdr3_aa: ASSITHTDTQY

j_call: TRBJ2-7
v_call: TRBV5-1
cdr3_aa: ASSLVGQTYEQY

j_call: TRBJ1-2
v_call: TRBV5-1
cdr3_aa: ASSSSAGAYGYT

j_call: TRBJ1-6
v_call: TRBV28
cdr3_aa: ASSLMDSTGAALH

j_call: TRBJ1-5
v_call: TRBV6-5
cdr3_aa: SALGRNQPQH

j_call: TRBJ2-7
v_call: TRBV6-6
cdr3_aa: ASTSETDSYEQY

j_call: TRBJ1-2
v_call: TRBV5-4
cdr3_aa: ASSFQGDNYGYT

j_call: TRBJ2-4
v_call: TRBV28
cdr3_aa: ASSQISNIQY

j_call: TRBJ2-7
v_call: TRBV3-1/TRBV3-2
cdr3_aa: ASSRGGVEQY

j_call: TRBJ2-1
v_call: TRBV2
cdr3_aa: ASSQLAGGLNEQF

j_call: TRBJ1-6
v_call: TRBV28
cdr3_aa: ASSLIAQLANSPLH

j_call: TRBJ2-3
v_call: TRBV25-1
cdr3_aa: ASSEGLAGGGRDTQY

j_call: TRBJ1-2
v_call: TRBV5-1
cdr3_aa: ASSLAASNYGYT

j_call: TRBJ1-6
v_call: TRBV7-3
cdr3_aa: ASSRRGDSSNSPLH

j_call: TRBJ1-1
v_call: TRBV3-1/TRBV3-2
cdr3_aa: ASSPGRNKQNTEAF

j_call: TRBJ1-1
v_call: TRBV6-4
cdr3_aa: ASSSNWNTEAF

j_call: TRBJ2-7
v_call: TRBV24-1
cdr3_aa: ATSEGQGSYEQY

j_call: TRBJ2-5
v_call: TRBV12-3/TRBV12-4
cdr3_aa: ASSITRGETQY

j_call: TRBJ2-7
v_call: TRBV6-5
cdr3_aa: ASRQGVEQY

j_call: TRBJ2-1
v_call: TRBV6-6
cdr3_aa: ASRGLSADQF

j_call: TRBJ2-3
v_call: TRBV30
cdr3_aa: AWRSWGIDTDTQY

j_call: TRBJ2-3
v_call: TRBV5-6
cdr3_aa: ASSLGDTQY

j_call: TRBJ1-2
v_call: TRBV20-1
cdr3_aa: SASIGTGNYGYT

j_call: TRBJ1-3
v_call: TRBV5-4
cdr3_aa: ASSRPDIGNTIY

j_call: TRBJ1-6
v_call: TRBV2
cdr3_aa: ASSNNNSPLH

j_call: TRBJ2-2
v_call: TRBV6-5
cdr3_aa: ASSWDPDTGELF